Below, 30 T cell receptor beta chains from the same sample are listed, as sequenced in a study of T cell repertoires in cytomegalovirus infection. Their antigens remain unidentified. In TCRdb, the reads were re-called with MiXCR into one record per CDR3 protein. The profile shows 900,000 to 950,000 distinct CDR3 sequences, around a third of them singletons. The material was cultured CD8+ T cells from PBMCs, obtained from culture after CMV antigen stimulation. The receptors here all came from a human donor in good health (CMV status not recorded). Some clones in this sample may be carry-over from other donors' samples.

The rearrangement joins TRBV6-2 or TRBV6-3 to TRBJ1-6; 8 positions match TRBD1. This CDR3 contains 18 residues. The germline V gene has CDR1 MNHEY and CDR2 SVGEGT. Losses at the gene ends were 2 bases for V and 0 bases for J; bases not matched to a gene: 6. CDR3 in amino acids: CASSYGRGQSSYNSPLHF. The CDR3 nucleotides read TGTGCCAGCAGTTACGGCAGGGGGCAGAGCTCCTATAATTCACCCCTCCACTTT.

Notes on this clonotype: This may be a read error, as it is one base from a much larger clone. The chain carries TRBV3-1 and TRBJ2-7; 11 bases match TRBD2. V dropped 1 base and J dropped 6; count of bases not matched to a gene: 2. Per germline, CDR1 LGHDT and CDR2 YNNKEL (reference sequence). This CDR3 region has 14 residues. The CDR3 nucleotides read TGTGCCAGCAGCCAAGGACTAGCGGGGTTCGAGCAGTACTTC. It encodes CASSQGLAGFEQYF.

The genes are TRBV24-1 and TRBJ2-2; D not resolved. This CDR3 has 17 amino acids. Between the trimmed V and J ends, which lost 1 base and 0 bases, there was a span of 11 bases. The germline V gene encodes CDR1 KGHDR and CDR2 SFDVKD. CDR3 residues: CATSDFRRTANTGELFF. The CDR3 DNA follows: TGTGCCACCAGTGATTTTAGGCGGACCGCGAACACCGGGGAGCTGTTTTTT.

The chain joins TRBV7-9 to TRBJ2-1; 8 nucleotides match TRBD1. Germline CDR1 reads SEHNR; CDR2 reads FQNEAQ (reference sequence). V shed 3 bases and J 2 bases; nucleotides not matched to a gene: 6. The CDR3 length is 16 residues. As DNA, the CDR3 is TGTGCCAGCAGCTTCAGGGGGCGGAATCCCTACAATGAGCAGTTCTTC. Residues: CASSFRGRNPYNEQFF.

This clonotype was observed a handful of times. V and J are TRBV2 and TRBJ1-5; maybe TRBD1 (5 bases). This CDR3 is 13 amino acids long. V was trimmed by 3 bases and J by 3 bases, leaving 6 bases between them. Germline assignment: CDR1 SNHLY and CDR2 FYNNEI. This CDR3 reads CASSEGVNQPQHF. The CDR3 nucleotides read TGTGCCAGCAGTGAGGGGGTCAATCAGCCCCAGCATTTT. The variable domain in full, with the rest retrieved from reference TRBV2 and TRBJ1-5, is EPEVTQTPSHQVTQMGQEVILRCVPISNHLYFYWYRQILGQKVEFLVSFYNNEISEKSEIFDDQFSVERPDGSNFTLKIRSTKLEDSAMYFCASSEGVNQPQHFGDGTRLSIL.

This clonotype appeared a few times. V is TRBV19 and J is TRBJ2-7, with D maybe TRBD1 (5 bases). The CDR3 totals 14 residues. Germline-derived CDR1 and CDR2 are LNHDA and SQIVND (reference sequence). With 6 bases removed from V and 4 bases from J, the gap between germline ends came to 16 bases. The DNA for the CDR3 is TGTGCCAGTAGCAGCTGGACAAGTTTGTACGAGCAGTACTTC. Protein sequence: CASSSWTSLYEQYF. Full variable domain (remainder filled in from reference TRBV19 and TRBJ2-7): DGGITQSPKYLFRKEGQNVTLSCEQNLNHDAMYWYRQDPGQGLRLIYYSQIVNDFQKGDIAEGYSVSREKKESFPLTVTSAQKNPTAFYLCASSSWTSLYEQYFGPGTRLTVT.

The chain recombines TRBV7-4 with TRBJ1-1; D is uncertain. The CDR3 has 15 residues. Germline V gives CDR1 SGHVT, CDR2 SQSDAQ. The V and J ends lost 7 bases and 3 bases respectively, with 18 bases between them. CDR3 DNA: TGTGCCAGCACCCCGGGTGAGGGATTGGACACTGAAGCTTTCTTT. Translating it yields CASTPGEGLDTEAFF.

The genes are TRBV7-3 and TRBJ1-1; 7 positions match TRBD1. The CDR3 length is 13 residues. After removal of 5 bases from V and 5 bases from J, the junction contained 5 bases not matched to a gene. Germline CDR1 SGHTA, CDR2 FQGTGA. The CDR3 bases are TGTGCCAGCAGCACGGGACAGACTACTGAAGCTTTCTTT. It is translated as CASSTGQTTEAFF.

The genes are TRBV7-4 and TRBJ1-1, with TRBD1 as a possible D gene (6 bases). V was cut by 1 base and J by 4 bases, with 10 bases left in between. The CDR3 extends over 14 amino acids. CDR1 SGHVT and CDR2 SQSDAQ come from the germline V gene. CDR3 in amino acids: CASSLVQGVTEAFF. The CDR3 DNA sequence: TGTGCCAGCAGCTTAGTACAGGGTGTCACTGAAGCTTTCTTT.

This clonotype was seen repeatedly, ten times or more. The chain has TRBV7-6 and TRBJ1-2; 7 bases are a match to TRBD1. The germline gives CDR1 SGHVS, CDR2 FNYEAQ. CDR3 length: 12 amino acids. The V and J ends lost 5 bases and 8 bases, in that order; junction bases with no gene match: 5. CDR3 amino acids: CASSQGGRGYTF. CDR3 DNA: TGTGCCAGCAGCCAGGGGGGTAGGGGCTACACCTTC.

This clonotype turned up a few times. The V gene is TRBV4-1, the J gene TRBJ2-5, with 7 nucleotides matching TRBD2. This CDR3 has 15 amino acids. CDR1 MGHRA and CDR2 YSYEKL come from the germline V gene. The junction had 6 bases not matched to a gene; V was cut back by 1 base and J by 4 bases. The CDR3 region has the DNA TGCGCCAGCAGCCAAGCTATTGGGGGGGGAGAGACCCAGTACTTC. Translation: CASSQAIGGGETQYF.

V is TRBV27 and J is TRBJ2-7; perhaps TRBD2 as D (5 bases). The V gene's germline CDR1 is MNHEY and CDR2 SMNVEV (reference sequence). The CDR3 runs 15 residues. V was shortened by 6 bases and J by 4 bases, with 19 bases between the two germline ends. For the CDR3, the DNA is TGTGCCAGCAGCCCAAATGGAGGCTTACCGTACGAGCAGTACGTC. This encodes CASSPNGGLPYEQYV.

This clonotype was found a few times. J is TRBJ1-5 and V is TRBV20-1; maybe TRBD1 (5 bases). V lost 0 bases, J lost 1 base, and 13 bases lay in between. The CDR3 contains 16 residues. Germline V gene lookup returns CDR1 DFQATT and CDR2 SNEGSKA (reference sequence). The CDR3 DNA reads TGCAGTGCTAGAGATCCAAGAGGGGTGAGCAATCAGCCCCAGCATTTT. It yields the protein CSARDPRGVSNQPQHF.

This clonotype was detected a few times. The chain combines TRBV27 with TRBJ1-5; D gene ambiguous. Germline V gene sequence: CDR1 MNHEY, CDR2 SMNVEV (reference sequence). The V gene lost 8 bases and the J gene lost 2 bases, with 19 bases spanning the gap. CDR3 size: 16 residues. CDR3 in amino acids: CASASFWGDGNQPQHF. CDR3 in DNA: TGTGCCAGCGCTTCCTTCTGGGGTGATGGCAATCAGCCCCAGCATTTT.

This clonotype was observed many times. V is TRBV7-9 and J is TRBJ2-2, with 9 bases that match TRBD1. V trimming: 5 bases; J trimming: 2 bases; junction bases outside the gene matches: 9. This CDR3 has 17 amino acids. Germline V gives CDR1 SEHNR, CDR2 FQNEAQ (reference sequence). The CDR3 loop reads CASSVDRGIKNTGELFF. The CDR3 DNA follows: TGTGCCAGCAGCGTCGACAGGGGGATAAAAAACACCGGGGAGCTGTTTTTT.

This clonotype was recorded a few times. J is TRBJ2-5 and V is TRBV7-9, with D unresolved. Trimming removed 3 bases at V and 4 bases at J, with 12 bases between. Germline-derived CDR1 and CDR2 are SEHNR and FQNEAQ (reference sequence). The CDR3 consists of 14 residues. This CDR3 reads CASSFKASIETQYF. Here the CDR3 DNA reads TGTGCCAGCAGCTTCAAAGCCAGTATAGAGACCCAGTACTTC.

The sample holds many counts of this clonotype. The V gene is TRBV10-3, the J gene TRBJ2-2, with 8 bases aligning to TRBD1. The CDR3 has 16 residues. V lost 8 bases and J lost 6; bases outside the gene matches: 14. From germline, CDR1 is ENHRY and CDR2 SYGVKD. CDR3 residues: CAILDRGVKDSGELFF. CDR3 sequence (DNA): TGTGCCATCCTCGACAGGGGTGTAAAGGACTCCGGGGAGCTGTTTTTT.

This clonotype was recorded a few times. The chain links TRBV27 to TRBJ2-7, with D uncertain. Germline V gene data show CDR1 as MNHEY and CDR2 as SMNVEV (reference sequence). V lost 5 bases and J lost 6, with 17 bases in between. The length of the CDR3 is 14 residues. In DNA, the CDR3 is TGTGCCAGCAGTCCCGGTAGGTGGGGTACCGAGCAGTACTTC. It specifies CASSPGRWGTEQYF.

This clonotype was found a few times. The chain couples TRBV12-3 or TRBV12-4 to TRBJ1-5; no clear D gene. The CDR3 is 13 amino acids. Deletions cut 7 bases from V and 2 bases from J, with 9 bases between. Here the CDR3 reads CASNSLGNQPQHF. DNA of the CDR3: TGTGCCAGCAACTCCCTGGGCAATCAGCCCCAGCATTTT.

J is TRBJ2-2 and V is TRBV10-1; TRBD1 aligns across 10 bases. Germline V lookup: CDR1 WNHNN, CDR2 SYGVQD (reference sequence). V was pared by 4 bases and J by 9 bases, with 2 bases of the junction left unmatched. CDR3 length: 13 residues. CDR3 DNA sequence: TGCGCCAGCAGTGGACAGGGGGCTCGGGAGCTGTTTTTT. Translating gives CASSGQGARELFF.

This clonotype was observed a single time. CDR3 residues: CASSHSTGYEQYF. The CDR3 bases are TGTGCCAGCAGCCACTCTACGGGCTACGAGCAGTACTTC. The chain uses TRBV7-9 and TRBJ2-7, with D uncertain. This CDR3 spans 13 amino acids. The V gene's germline CDR1 is SEHNR and CDR2 FQNEAQ (reference sequence). V lost 5 bases, J lost 3 bases, and 11 bases lay in between.

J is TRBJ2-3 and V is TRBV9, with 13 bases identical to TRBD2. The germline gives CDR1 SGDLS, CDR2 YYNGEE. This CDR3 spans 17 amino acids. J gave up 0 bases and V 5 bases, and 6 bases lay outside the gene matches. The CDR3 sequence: CASRTGLAGPSTDTQYF. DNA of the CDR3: TGTGCCAGCAGGACGGGACTAGCGGGGCCCAGCACAGATACGCAGTATTTT.

CDR3 loop: CASSYSGSDGELFF. The CDR3 DNA reads TGTGCCAGCAGTTACTCTGGGTCCGACGGGGAGCTGTTTTTT. The chain has TRBV6-5 and TRBJ2-2, with D unresolved. The germline CDR1 and CDR2 sequences are MNHEY and SVGAGI. V was trimmed by 0 bases and J by 7 bases, leaving 9 bases between them. CDR3 length: 14 residues.

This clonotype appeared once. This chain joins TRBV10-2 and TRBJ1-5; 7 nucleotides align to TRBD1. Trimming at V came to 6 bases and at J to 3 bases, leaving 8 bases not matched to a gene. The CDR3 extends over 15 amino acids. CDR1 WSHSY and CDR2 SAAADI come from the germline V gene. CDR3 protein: CASRLGQSLNQPQHF. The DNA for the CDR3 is TGCGCCAGCAGACTGGGACAGTCTCTCAATCAGCCCCAGCATTTT.

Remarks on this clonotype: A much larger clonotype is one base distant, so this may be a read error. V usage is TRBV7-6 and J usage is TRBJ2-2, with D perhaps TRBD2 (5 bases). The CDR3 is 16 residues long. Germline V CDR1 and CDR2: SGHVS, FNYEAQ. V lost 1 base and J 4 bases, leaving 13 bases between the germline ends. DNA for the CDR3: TGTGCCAGCAGCTTAGGTGTGGGAGAGGGCACCGGGGAGCTGTTTTTT. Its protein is CASSLGVGEGTGELFF.

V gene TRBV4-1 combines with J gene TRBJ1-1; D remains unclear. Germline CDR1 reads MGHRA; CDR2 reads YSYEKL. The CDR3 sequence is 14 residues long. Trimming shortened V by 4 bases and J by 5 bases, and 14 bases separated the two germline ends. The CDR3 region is CASSRVWGETEAFF. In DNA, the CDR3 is TGCGCCAGCAGCCGCGTCTGGGGAGAGACTGAAGCTTTCTTT.

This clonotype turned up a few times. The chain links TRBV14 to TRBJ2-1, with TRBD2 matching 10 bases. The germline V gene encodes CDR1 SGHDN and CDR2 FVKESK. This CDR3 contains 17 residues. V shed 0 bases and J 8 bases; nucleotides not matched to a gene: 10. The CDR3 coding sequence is TGTGCCAGCAGCCAAGATCGTGGGCTAGCGGGGGTCTATGAGCAGTTCTTC. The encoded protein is CASSQDRGLAGVYEQFF.

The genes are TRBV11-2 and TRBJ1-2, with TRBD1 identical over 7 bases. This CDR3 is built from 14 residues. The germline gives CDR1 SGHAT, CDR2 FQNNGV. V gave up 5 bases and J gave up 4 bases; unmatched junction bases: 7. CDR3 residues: CASSQRQGGYGYTF. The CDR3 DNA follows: TGTGCCAGCAGCCAAAGACAGGGAGGCTATGGCTACACCTTC.

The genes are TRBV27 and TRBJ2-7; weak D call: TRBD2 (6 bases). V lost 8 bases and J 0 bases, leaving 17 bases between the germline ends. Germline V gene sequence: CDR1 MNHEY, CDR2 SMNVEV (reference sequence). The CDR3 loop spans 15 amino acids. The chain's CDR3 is CASGPTGTGSYEQYF. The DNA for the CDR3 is TGTGCCAGCGGTCCTACCGGGACTGGCTCCTACGAGCAGTACTTC.

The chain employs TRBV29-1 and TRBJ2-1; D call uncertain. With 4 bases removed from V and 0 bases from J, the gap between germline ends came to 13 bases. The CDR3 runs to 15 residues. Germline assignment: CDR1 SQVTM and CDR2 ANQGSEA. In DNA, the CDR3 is TGCAGCGTTGTCCCGACATTGAGCTCCTACAATGAGCAGTTCTTC. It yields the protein CSVVPTLSSYNEQFF.